This T cell receptor (beta chain) was captured by sequencing in a study of graft-versus-host responses after intestinal transplantation. Study background: Among the recipients, transplants were multivisceral, liver-intestinal, or isolated intestinal. Recipients were all induced with anti-thymocyte globulin, then given tacrolimus and steroids for approximately 3 years. General study findings and limits: GvH clones turned up in recipient marrow; some had shown up first in ileum or blood.

As for this clone: The antigen is unknown.

V dropped 5 bases and J dropped 2 bases, with 10 bases sitting between them. The germline V gene has CDR1 LGHNT and CDR2 FRNRAP. This CDR3 spans 14 amino acids. Only in-frame clones appear in the TCRdb table, and some are missing; sequencing was by immunoSEQ multiplex PCR. The sample lists about 71,000 clones, 90% occurring once. J is TRBJ1-5 and V is TRBV12-5; a possible D gene is TRBD1 (6 bases). The source was unstimulated CD8+ T cells sorted from spleen or lymph node cells, collected before intestinal transplant. The clonotype originates from a human donor who received an intestinal transplant. CDR3 nucleotides: TGTGCTAGTGGTCCTTCAGGGGGCAATCAGCCCCAGCATTTT. Protein sequence: CASGPSGGNQPQHF. The full variable domain, with the rest looked up from reference TRBV12-5 and TRBJ1-5, is DARVTQTPRHKVTEMGQEVTMRCQPILGHNTVFWYRQTMMQGLELLAYFRNRAPLDDSGMPKDRFSAEMPDATLATLKIQPSEPRDSAVYFCASGPSGGNQPQHFGDGTRLSIL.